This T cell receptor (beta chain) was identified in a study of T cells after yellow fever vaccination. Overall study context: It was SMART-Seq v4 Ultra Low Input that prepared the fractions with low cell numbers.

V was shortened by 1 base and J by 1 base, with 16 bases between the two germline ends. Germline loops: CDR1 DFQATT, CDR2 SNEGSKA (reference sequence). The CDR3 totals 16 residues. TCRdb fed the 5' RACE reads into MiXCR, producing one record per CDR3 protein. The sample has fewer than 150,000 distinct CDR3 sequences, roughly 8% seen once; the top ten hold 0.55% to 0.9%. Sequences were derived from CD4+ T cells sorted from PBMCs, sampled 5 days after the yellow fever booster vaccination. The TCR was taken from a man younger than 45 who received the YFV17D yellow fever vaccine. The chain uses TRBV20-1 and TRBJ1-1; maybe TRBD1 (5 bases). The CDR3 nucleotides are TGCAGTGCTAGAGTGGGGCAGATGCTAGCGAACACTGAAGCTTTCTTT. This translates into CSARVGQMLANTEAFF.